The source of this T cell receptor (beta chain) is a study of technical replicates of blood from a few donors. Sequenced by immunoSEQ multiplex PCR; TCRdb stores in-frame clones only, minus some. The profile shows some 80,000 clones, roughly 96% of them singletons. Losses at the gene ends were 6 bases for V and 5 bases for J; bases not matched to a gene: 6. Germline CDR1 ENHRY, CDR2 SYGVKD. The CDR3 sequence is 14 residues long. Input material: T cells isolated from PBMCs. The receptor's source is a human donor in good health. The gene calls are TRBV10-3 and TRBJ1-5, with 8 bases matching TRBD1. For the CDR3, the DNA is TGTGCCATCAGAGAGACAGGGGAGCATCAGCCCCAGCATTTT. Translated: CAIRETGEHQPQHF.